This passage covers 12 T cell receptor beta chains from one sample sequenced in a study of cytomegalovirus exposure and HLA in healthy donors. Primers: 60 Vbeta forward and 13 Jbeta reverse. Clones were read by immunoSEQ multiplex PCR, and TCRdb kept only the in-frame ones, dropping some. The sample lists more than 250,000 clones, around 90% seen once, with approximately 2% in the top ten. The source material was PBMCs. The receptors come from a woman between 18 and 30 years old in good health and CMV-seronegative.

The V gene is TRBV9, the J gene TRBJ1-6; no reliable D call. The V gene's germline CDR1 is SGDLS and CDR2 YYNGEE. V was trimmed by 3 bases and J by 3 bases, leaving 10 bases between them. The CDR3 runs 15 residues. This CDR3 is CASSAAGVYNSPLHF. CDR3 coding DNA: TGTGCCAGCAGCGCCGCCGGGGTCTATAATTCACCCCTCCACTTT. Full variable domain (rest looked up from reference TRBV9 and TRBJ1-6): DSGVTQTPKHLITATGQRVTLRCSPRSGDLSVYWYQQSLDQGLQFLIQYYNGEERAKGNILERFSAQQFPDLHSELNLSSLELGDSALYFCASSAAGVYNSPLHFGNGTRLTVT.

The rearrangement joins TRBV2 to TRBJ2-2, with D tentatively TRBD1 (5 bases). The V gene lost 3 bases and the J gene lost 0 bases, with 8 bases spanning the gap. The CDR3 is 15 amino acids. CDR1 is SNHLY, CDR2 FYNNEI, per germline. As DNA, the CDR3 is TGTGCCAGCAGTGAGGGCAGGGCGAACACCGGGGAGCTGTTTTTT. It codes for CASSEGRANTGELFF.

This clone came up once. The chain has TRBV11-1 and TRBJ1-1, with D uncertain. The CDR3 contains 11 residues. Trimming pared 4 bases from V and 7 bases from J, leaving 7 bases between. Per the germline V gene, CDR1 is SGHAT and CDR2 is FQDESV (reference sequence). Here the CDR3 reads CASSSTYEAFF. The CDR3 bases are TGTGCCAGCAGCTCGACATATGAAGCTTTCTTT.

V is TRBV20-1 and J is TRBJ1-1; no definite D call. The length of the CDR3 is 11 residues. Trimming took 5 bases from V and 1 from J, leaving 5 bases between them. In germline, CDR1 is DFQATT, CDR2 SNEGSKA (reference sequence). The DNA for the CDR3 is TGCAGTGCTTACGGGAACACTGAAGCTTTCTTT. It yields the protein CSAYGNTEAFF.

In nucleotides, the CDR3 is TGTGCCAGCAGTTTATCCGCAGGGTATAGAGGAAAACTGTTTTTT. Translating gives CASSLSAGYRGKLFF. V usage is TRBV27 and J usage is TRBJ1-4; tentatively, D is TRBD1 (5 bases). CDR3 length: 15 residues. CDR1 and CDR2 from the germline V gene are MNHEY and SMNVEV (reference sequence). With 0 bases removed from V and 10 bases from J, the gap between germline ends came to 15 bases.

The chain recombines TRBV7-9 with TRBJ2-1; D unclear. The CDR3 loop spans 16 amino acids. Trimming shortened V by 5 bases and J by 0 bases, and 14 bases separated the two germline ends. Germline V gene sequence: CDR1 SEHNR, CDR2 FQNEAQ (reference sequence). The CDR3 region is CASSNLLPSSYNEQFF. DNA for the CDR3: TGTGCCAGCAGCAACCTATTACCTAGCTCCTACAATGAGCAGTTCTTC.

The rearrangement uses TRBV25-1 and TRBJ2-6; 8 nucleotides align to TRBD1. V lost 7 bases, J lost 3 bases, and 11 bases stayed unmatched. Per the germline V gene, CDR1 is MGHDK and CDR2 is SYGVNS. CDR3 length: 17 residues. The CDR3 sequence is CASKENRGYSGANVLTF. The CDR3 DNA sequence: TGTGCCAGCAAGGAGAACAGGGGGTATAGTGGGGCCAACGTCCTGACTTTC.

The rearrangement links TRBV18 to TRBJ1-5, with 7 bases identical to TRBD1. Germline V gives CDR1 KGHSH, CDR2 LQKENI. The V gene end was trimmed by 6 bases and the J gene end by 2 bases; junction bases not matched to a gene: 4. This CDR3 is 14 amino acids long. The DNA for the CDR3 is TGTGCCAGCTCCCCTGGACAGGGCAATCAGCCCCAGCATTTT. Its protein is CASSPGQGNQPQHF.

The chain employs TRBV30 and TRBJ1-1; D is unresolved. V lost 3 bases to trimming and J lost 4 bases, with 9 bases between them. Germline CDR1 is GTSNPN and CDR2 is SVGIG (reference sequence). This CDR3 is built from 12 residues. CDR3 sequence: CAWSVLITEAFF. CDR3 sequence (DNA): TGTGCCTGGAGCGTACTGATCACTGAAGCTTTCTTT.

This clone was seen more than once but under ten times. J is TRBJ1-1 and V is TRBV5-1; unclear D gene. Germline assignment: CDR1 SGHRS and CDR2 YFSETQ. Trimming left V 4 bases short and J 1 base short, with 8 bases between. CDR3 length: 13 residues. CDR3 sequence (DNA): TGCGCCAGCAGCGATGGGAGGAACACTGAAGCTTTCTTT. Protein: CASSDGRNTEAFF. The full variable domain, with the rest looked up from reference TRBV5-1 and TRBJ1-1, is KAGVTQTPRYLIKTRGQQVTLSCSPISGHRSVSWYQQTPGQGLQFLFEYFSETQRNKGNFPGRFSGRQFSNSRSEMNVSTLELGDSALYLCASSDGRNTEAFFGQGTRLTVV.

The CDR3 loop reads CSAAGTSGDETQYF. The DNA for the CDR3 is TGCAGCGCCGCCGGGACTAGCGGGGATGAGACGCAGTATTTT. The rearrangement links TRBV29-1 to TRBJ2-3; 13 nucleotides align to TRBD2. V shed 7 bases and J 9 bases; nucleotides not matched to a gene: 10. From germline, CDR1 is SQVTM and CDR2 ANQGSEA. The CDR3 length is 14 residues.

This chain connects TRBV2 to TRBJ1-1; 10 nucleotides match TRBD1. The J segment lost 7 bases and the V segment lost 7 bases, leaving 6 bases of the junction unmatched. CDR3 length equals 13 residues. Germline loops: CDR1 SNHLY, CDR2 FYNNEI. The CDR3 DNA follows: TGTGCCAGCATGCGACAGGGGGCGAGTGAAGCTTTCTTT. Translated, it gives CASMRQGASEAFF.